A selection of T cell receptor beta chains follows, all from one sample in a study of CD8 T cells in Susac syndrome. TCRdb reprocessed the immunoSEQ multiplex PCR reads with MiXCR, giving one entry per CDR3 protein. The table lists some 190,000 distinct CDR3 sequences, approximately 95% of them singletons. Sequencing was performed on CD4+ T cells from PBMCs. These receptors all come from a human donor in good health. Each CDR3 is given with its conserved first and last residue. D genes are given only for firm matches. Clone size is stated in some rows and not others, as once, few, many or a class when expanded.

.,TRBV12-3/TRBV12-4,TRBJ2-1,TRBD2,TGTGCCAGCAGTCCGGGGGAGCGGGGGGGCCACAATGAGCAGTTCTTC,CASSPGERGGHNEQFF
.,TRBV20-1,TRBJ1-5,TRBD1,TGCAGTACGAAGACAGGGCTCGACGATCATCAGCCCCAGCATTTT,CSTKTGLDDHQPQHF
.,TRBV7-2,TRBJ2-3,.,TGTGCCAGCAGCCCCCTCACGGGGGTTATGCAGTATTTT,CASSPLTGVMQYF
.,TRBV29-1,TRBJ2-3,TRBD2,TGCAGCGGAGCGGGGGCCCCGGAGTATACGCAGTATTTT,CSGAGAPEYTQYF
once,TRBV3-1,TRBJ2-3,.,TGTGCCAGCAGCCAAGCACTCCGAGCAGATACGCAGTATTTT,CASSQALRADTQYF
.,TRBV2,TRBJ2-2,TRBD1,TGTGCCAGCAGAGGAGGACAGGGGCGAGGGAACACCGGGGAGCTGTTTTTT,CASRGGQGRGNTGELFF
.,TRBV20-1,TRBJ2-1,.,TGCAGTGCACGCCCGGGGGTCCGGAATGAGCAGTTCTTC,CSARPGVRNEQFF
.,TRBV4-1,TRBJ2-1,TRBD2,TGCGCCAGCAGCCAAGATGCGGCGGGGGGCTTTTACAATGAGCAGTTCTTC,CASSQDAAGGFYNEQFF
once,TRBV7-2,TRBJ2-3,TRBD1,TGTGCCAGCAGTGGAAGGACAGGGAGCACAGATACGCAGTATTTT,CASSGRTGSTDTQYF
.,TRBV7-2,TRBJ2-3,TRBD2,TGTGCCAGCAGCTTATGGTTTAGCGGGGGGGTTCTTGGCACAGATACGCAGTATTTT,CASSLWFSGGVLGTDTQYF
few,TRBV19,TRBJ2-3,.,TGTGCCAGCCGGGTTGGGAGCACAGATACGCAGTATTTT,CASRVGSTDTQYF
.,TRBV20-1,TRBJ2-2,TRBD1,TGCAGTGCGAGACAGGGGTTGGAGCTGTTTTTT,CSARQGLELFF
.,TRBV5-8,TRBJ1-1,.,TGTGGTACAACCGGGACGGGGAGTATGAACACTGAAGCTTTCTTT,CGTTGTGSMNTEAFF
.,TRBV5-1,TRBJ2-1,TRBD2,TGCGCCAGCAGCTTGGCTAGCGGGGGGGAAAATGAGCAGTTCTTC,CASSLASGGENEQFF
.,TRBV11-1,TRBJ2-1,.,TGTGCCAGCAGTTACGGTGGGGGAAAGTTCTTC,CASSYGGGKFF
.,TRBV2,TRBJ1-2,TRBD1,TGTGCCAGCAGACGAGGGACAGGGGGGAACTATGGCTACACCTTC,CASRRGTGGNYGYTF
.,TRBV29-1,TRBJ1-1,.,TGCAGCGTTGTGGAACAGGGATATGAAAACACTGAAGCTTTCTTT,CSVVEQGYENTEAFF
.,TRBV7-9,TRBJ1-2,.,TGTGCCAGCAGCTTAGCAGAGGGAATGTATGGCTACACCTTC,CASSLAEGMYGYTF
once,TRBV29-1,TRBJ2-3,.,TGCAGCGTTAGCCTAAGGGATACGCAGTATTTT,CSVSLRDTQYF
.,TRBV4-2,TRBJ2-1,.,TGTGCCAGCAGCCAAGATATGCAGGGTTACAATGAGCAGTTCTTC,CASSQDMQGYNEQFF
.,TRBV12-3/TRBV12-4,TRBJ1-1,.,TGTGCCAGCAGAAGGACGGGACGGAGAGCTTTCTTT,CASRRTGRRAFF
.,TRBV3-1,TRBJ1-6,TRBD1,TGTGCCAGCAGCCGCCAGGGGGCAGGTGGCTATAATTCACCCCTCCACTTT,CASSRQGAGGYNSPLHF
.,TRBV28,TRBJ2-5,.,TGTGCCAGCACCGTACGAGAGGCCCAGTACTTC,CASTVREAQYF
once,TRBV6-5,TRBJ1-2,.,TGTGCCAGCAGTAATTCGGGGAGTGGCTACACCTTC,CASSNSGSGYTF
.,TRBV20-1,TRBJ1-5,TRBD1,TGCAGTGCTCCGGGACAGGGCGGCAATCAGCCCCAGCATTTT,CSAPGQGGNQPQHF
.,TRBV9,TRBJ2-5,.,TGTGCCAGCAGCGTAGGAGGGTTAAAGGAGACCCAGTACTTC,CASSVGGLKETQYF
.,TRBV4-1,TRBJ2-7,TRBD1,TGCGCCAGCAGTGGAGACAGGGGGTCCTCCTACGAGCAGTACTTC,CASSGDRGSSYEQYF
few,TRBV11-2,TRBJ2-5,TRBD2,TGTGCCAGCAGCCCACCAGCGGGGCGGGGGACCCAGTACTTC,CASSPPAGRGTQYF
.,TRBV29-1,TRBJ2-3,.,TGCAGCGTCGGGCCGGCTACGCAGTATTTT,CSVGPATQYF
.,TRBV4-2,TRBJ2-5,TRBD2,TGTGCCAGCAGCCAAGGGGCTAGCGGGGGCCAAGAGACCCAGTACTTC,CASSQGASGGQETQYF
.,TRBV7-7,TRBJ2-5,TRBD1,TGTGCTAGCAGCTCCACAGGGGGCGCGGAGACCCAGTACTTC,CASSSTGGAETQYF
.,TRBV29-1,TRBJ2-3,.,TGCAGCGTCCTCAACACAGATACGCAGTATTTT,CSVLNTDTQYF
once,TRBV18,TRBJ2-2,.,TGTGCCAGCTCACCTCTCGCATACTCGAACACCGGGGAGCTGTTTTTT,CASSPLAYSNTGELFF
.,TRBV16,TRBJ1-2,.,TGTGCCAGCAGCCAATGGGGCGGCCGCGGCTACACCTTC,CASSQWGGRGYTF
.,TRBV6-5,TRBJ1-2,TRBD1,TGTGCCAGCAGTTACTCCGGGACAGGGGCCAAAGACTATGGCTACACCTTC,CASSYSGTGAKDYGYTF
.,TRBV5-1,TRBJ2-6,.,TGCGCCAGCACCCTAGACAACTCTGGGGCCAACGTCCTGACTTTC,CASTLDNSGANVLTF
once,TRBV12-3/TRBV12-4,TRBJ1-2,.,TGTGCCAGCAGTCCCACAGGGCAGAACTATGGCTACACCTTC,CASSPTGQNYGYTF
once,TRBV3-1,TRBJ1-6,TRBD1,TGTGCCAGCAGCTCAGGGGGTGATAATTCACCCCTCCACTTT,CASSSGGDNSPLHF
.,TRBV7-9,TRBJ2-5,TRBD2,TGTGCCAGCAGCTACGGACGGACTAGTGATCTAGAGACCCAGTACTTC,CASSYGRTSDLETQYF
.,TRBV28,TRBJ2-7,.,TGTGCCAGCAGTATGCAACGTAAGAGCTACGAGCAGTACTTC,CASSMQRKSYEQYF